This TCR beta chain emerged from a study of identifying expanded T cells in peripheral blood. Method: immunoSEQ multiplex PCR; TCRdb's copy keeps in-frame clones and lacks some. Here the sample spans more than 90,000 clones, about 83% being singletons. A note on this clone: The target antigen is unknown.

Healthy donors had no documented immune events, such as infections, while sampled. V dropped 4 bases and J dropped 2; count of bases not matched to a gene: 13. Germline CDR1 is MNHNS and CDR2 is SASEGT. This CDR3 has 17 residues. Whole-study results and caveats: Across healthy donors, higher total template counts meant significantly greater roughly two-week count variance. Over about two and four weeks, about 16 and 20 clones changed, versus more than 1 between replicates.

This sequence originates from a person between 18 and 70 years old in good health. This chain uses TRBV6-1 with TRBJ2-7, with TRBD2 matching 8 bases. The sample consisted of blood. The CDR3 is CASSGNPREGFTYEQYF. Here the CDR3 DNA reads TGTGCCAGCAGTGGAAACCCACGGGAGGGGTTTACCTACGAGCAGTACTTC.